Each of the 19 T cell receptor beta chains below was sequenced from the same sample in a study of blood T cells in healthy people across ages. Through a sample-barcoded 5' primer and a J-beta primer mix, a second PCR was run for roughly 7 to 12 cycles. In TCRdb, the 5' RACE reads were re-called with MiXCR into one record per CDR3 protein. The repertoire has over a million distinct CDR3 sequences, approximately 59% of them found once; the top ten carry 6.5% to 8.5%. The specimen was blood. The receptors derive from a man between 18 and 35 years old in good health.

Only a few counts were recorded for this clonotype. The chain employs TRBV20-1 and TRBJ2-3, with 8 bases matching TRBD2. CDR1 is DFQATT, CDR2 SNEGSKA, per germline (reference sequence). With V trimmed by 0 bases and J by 1 base, 9 bases remained unmatched. This CDR3 is 17 amino acids long. The CDR3 DNA reads TGCAGTGCTAGAGATCTTTTAGGGCGGGGGGGCACAGATACGCAGTATTTT. Amino acid sequence: CSARDLLGRGGTDTQYF.

The chain joins TRBV29-1 to TRBJ2-7; D perhaps matches TRBD2 (6 bases). Trimming pared 4 bases from V and 2 bases from J, leaving 21 bases between. CDR1 and CDR2 from the germline V gene are SQVTM and ANQGSEA. The CDR3 totals 16 residues. The CDR3 DNA reads as TGCAGCGTTGTGGGGGGAGGAAGGACCCTAACCTACGAGCAGTACTTC. Translating it yields CSVVGGGRTLTYEQYF.

This clonotype was observed a few times. The genes are TRBV6-6 and TRBJ2-3, with D uncertain. The germline CDR1 and CDR2 sequences are MNHNY and SVGAGI (reference sequence). CDR3 length equals 15 residues. Trimming left V 7 bases short and J 6 bases short, with 20 bases between. The DNA of the CDR3 is TGTGCCAGCATCGACGGAGACCCCTCTTCGGATACGCAGTATTTT. Its translation is CASIDGDPSSDTQYF.

The chain links TRBV12-3 or TRBV12-4 to TRBJ2-6; possible D gene TRBD1, 6 bases. CDR3 length: 16 amino acids. V lost 6 bases, J lost 0 bases, and 12 bases lay in between. This chain's CDR3 is CASRVGATSGANVLTF. The CDR3 DNA reads as TGTGCCAGCAGGGTGGGGGCCACCTCTGGGGCCAACGTCCTGACTTTC.

The chain couples TRBV12-3 or TRBV12-4 to TRBJ2-3; D remains ambiguous. V was cut by 7 bases and J by 9 bases, with 17 bases left in between. This CDR3 is 13 amino acids long. The CDR3 coding sequence is TGTGCCAGCACCTTAAACCCGGACGAGACGCAGTATTTT. This encodes CASTLNPDETQYF.

This clonotype was recorded only once. This chain links TRBV12-3 or TRBV12-4 with TRBJ2-1, with TRBD2 matching 8 bases. Trimming cost V 6 bases and J 10 bases; bases outside gene matches: 5. This CDR3 comprises 12 residues. CDR3 nucleotides: TGTGCCAGCAGGATGGGACTAGGGGAGCAGTTCTTC. Protein product: CASRMGLGEQFF.

The chain joins TRBV9 to TRBJ1-6; 9 bases line up with TRBD1. The V gene's germline CDR1 is SGDLS and CDR2 YYNGEE. This CDR3 contains 13 residues. Trimming at V came to 3 bases and at J to 8 bases, leaving 0 bases not matched to a gene. As DNA, the CDR3 is TGTGCCAGCAGCGGGGACAGGGATTCACCCCTCCACTTT. Its translation is CASSGDRDSPLHF.

The chain couples TRBV5-1 to TRBJ2-5, with 8 bases that match TRBD1. CDR1 is SGHRS, CDR2 YFSETQ, per germline. The CDR3 sequence is 15 residues long. V shed 4 bases, J shed 4 bases, and the junction held 9 bases outside the gene matches. CDR3 in amino acids: CASSPGRGPPETQYF. The CDR3 DNA follows: TGCGCCAGCAGCCCGGGCAGGGGGCCCCCAGAGACCCAGTACTTC.

This clonotype was counted a few times. V gene TRBV29-1 combines with J gene TRBJ1-1; 8 bases fit TRBD1. The CDR3 consists of 15 residues. V lost 6 bases and J lost 0; bases outside the gene matches: 9. Germline values: CDR1 SQVTM, CDR2 ANQGSEA. CDR3 sequence reads: CSVDGQGGVNTEAFF. The DNA for the CDR3 is TGCAGCGTCGACGGACAGGGCGGAGTGAACACTGAAGCTTTCTTT.

The rearrangement joins TRBV5-1 to TRBJ2-3, with a weak D call TRBD2 (5 bases). The CDR3 totals 15 residues. Germline-derived CDR1 and CDR2 are SGHRS and YFSETQ. Trimming removed 2 bases from V and 5 bases from J, with 15 bases in between. CDR3 protein: CASSFVLGEQDTQYF. As DNA, the CDR3 is TGCGCCAGCAGCTTCGTACTAGGCGAACAAGATACGCAGTATTTT.

The V and J genes are TRBV7-8 and TRBJ1-1; no definite D call. The CDR3 sequence is 15 residues long. Germline CDR1 reads SGHVS; CDR2 reads FQNEAQ. V lost 1 base and J 0 bases, leaving 9 bases between the germline ends. This CDR3 is CASSLVARLNTEAFF. The CDR3 DNA is TGTGCCAGCAGCTTAGTAGCCCGATTGAACACTGAAGCTTTCTTT.

The rearrangement links TRBV27 to TRBJ1-2; tentative D call: TRBD1 (5 bases). V lost 5 bases and J 4 bases, leaving 20 bases between the germline ends. This CDR3 spans 16 amino acids. CDR1 MNHEY and CDR2 SMNVEV come from the germline V gene (reference sequence). CDR3 loop: CASSTSPGGGVYGYTF. CDR3 bases: TGTGCCAGCAGTACTAGCCCCGGGGGAGGGGTCTATGGCTACACCTTC.

Ten or more counts support this clonotype. The CDR3 DNA sequence: TGTGCCAGCAGCCAAGGCGGGGGAAGTCAAGAGACCCAGTACTTC. Translated, it gives CASSQGGGSQETQYF. The chain joins TRBV3-1 to TRBJ2-5; 7 nucleotides match TRBD2. There are 15 residues in the CDR3. The J segment lost 2 bases and the V segment lost 1 base, leaving 4 bases of the junction unmatched. CDR1 LGHDT and CDR2 YNNKEL come from the germline V gene (reference sequence).

This clonotype has more than one count but fewer than ten. The V call is TRBV20-1, the J call TRBJ2-3; TRBD1 matches at 10 bases. J gave up 4 bases and V 6 bases, and 7 bases lay outside the gene matches. CDR1 and CDR2 from the germline V gene are DFQATT and SNEGSKA (reference sequence). CDR3 length: 14 amino acids. This chain's CDR3 is CSATGTGVPDTQYF. The CDR3 DNA is TGCAGTGCGACCGGGACAGGGGTTCCAGATACGCAGTATTTT.

V is TRBV29-1 and J is TRBJ2-5; the D gene is possibly TRBD2 (5 bases). CDR3 length equals 12 residues. With 3 bases removed from V and 6 bases from J, the gap between germline ends came to 11 bases. From germline, CDR1 is SQVTM and CDR2 ANQGSEA. CDR3 in amino acids: CSVDRREQTQYF. For the CDR3, the DNA is TGCAGCGTTGACCGCCGGGAACAGACCCAGTACTTC.

This clonotype was counted a few times. The V and J genes are TRBV7-6 and TRBJ1-5; no clear D gene. There are 16 residues in the CDR3. The ends were cut back, 3 bases at V and 10 bases at J, with 22 bases in the middle. Per germline, CDR1 SGHVS and CDR2 FNYEAQ. As DNA, the CDR3 is TGTGCCAGCAGCTTGGTTGATATACCGGGTTGTGAACCCCAGCATTTT. It translates to CASSLVDIPGCEPQHF. The whole variable domain, remainder taken from reference TRBV7-6 and TRBJ1-5, is GAGVSQSPRYKVTKRGQDVALRCDPISGHVSLYWYRQALGQGPEFLTYFNYEAQQDKSGLPNDRFSAERPEGSISTLTIQRTEQRDSAMYRCASSLVDIPGCEPQHFGDGTRLSIL.

This chain links TRBV5-1 with TRBJ2-1, with D tentatively TRBD1 or TRBD2 (5 bases each). Deletions cut 4 bases from V and 5 bases from J, with 13 bases between. CDR3 length: 14 residues. Germline V gene sequence: CDR1 SGHRS, CDR2 YFSETQ. The chain's CDR3 is CASSRDVPDNEQFF. CDR3 bases: TGCGCCAGCAGCCGGGACGTCCCTGACAATGAGCAGTTCTTC.

The CDR3 DNA sequence: TGCGCCAGCAGCCAAGACACACTGGATAGACAGGGGAGGACAGATACGCAGTATTTT. This codes for CASSQDTLDRQGRTDTQYF. This chain connects TRBV4-3 to TRBJ2-3; 8 bases align to TRBD1. The germline V gene encodes CDR1 LGHNA and CDR2 YSLEER. After removal of 0 bases from V and 3 bases from J, the junction contained 14 bases not matched to a gene. The CDR3 runs 19 residues.

In nucleotides, the CDR3 is TGTGCCAGCAGTGTCTCCGAAGGGGGGCCGAGCTCCTATAATTCACCCCTCCACTTT. Translated: CASSVSEGGPSSYNSPLHF. This chain joins TRBV25-1 and TRBJ1-6, with D possibly matching TRBD1 (6 bases). The CDR3 is 19 residues long. The germline gives CDR1 MGHDK, CDR2 SYGVNS. V was cut by 4 bases and J by 0 bases, with 19 bases left in between.